One T cell receptor (beta chain) is described in this entry. The data stem from a study of blood T cell repertoires in COVID-19. Study at large: Samples came from the United States, Italy and Spain, spanning acute and convalescent COVID-19. From T cells, B-cell-depleted T cells, or PBMCs came the material, which was cDNA or gDNA.

Authors' analysis steps: Quantification of nucleated cells was approximated via reference gene primer amplification. Here immunoSEQ multiplex PCR was the method, and the copy in TCRdb shows in-frame clones only, minus some. V and J calls and clone size are those listed in that table; D and trimming were worked out from the DNA. In the table there are about 100,000 clones, about 86% of which are singletons. This CDR3 has 17 residues. The V gene's germline CDR1 is SEHNR and CDR2 FQNEAQ (reference sequence). Trimming cost V 7 bases and J 9 bases; bases outside gene matches: 23. The specimen sequenced was peripheral blood. The chain couples TRBV7-9 to TRBJ2-7; TRBD2 agrees at 8 bases. The TCR was taken from a man older than 75 with active or convalescent COVID-19. The CDR3 bases are TGTGCCAGCACCACAAATGCGGGTCGGACTAGCAGTTTCGTGCAGTACTTC. It yields the protein CASTTNAGRTSSFVQYF.